The entry below describes one T cell receptor (beta chain). The germline V gene encodes CDR1 SGDLS and CDR2 YYNGEE. Trimming cost V 0 bases and J 6 bases, with 16 bases left between them. The CDR3 runs to 15 residues. The data belong to a study of blood T cell repertoires in COVID-19. Study-level information: Acute and convalescent COVID-19 samples came from the United States, Italy and Spain.

Original handling: Researchers report that nucleated cell counts were estimated from reference gene primer amplification. Data came from immunoSEQ multiplex PCR; TCRdb stores just in-frame clones and leaves some out. V and J calls and clone size come straight from that table; D and trimming were deduced from the DNA. The sample lists 280,000 or so clones; 88% were seen once. The sequence was collected from a woman aged 25 to 39 who had recovered from COVID-19. V gene TRBV9 combines with J gene TRBJ2-7, with a possible D match to TRBD1 (7 bases). Input material: peripheral blood. CDR3: CASSVDAGGFGEQYF. The CDR3 DNA is TGTGCCAGCAGCGTAGACGCAGGGGGGTTTGGCGAGCAGTACTTC.